Given below is one T cell receptor beta chain in context. Its antigen is as yet unknown. This sample is drawn from a study of tumor-infiltrating lymphocytes in primary liver carcinoma. The wider study: Staging placed the tumors at T1-T3 N0M0, and they measured about 4.2 to 10 cm across. Overall study findings and caveats: Because the samples were bulk unsorted, the study did not compare CD4+ and CD8+ repertoires.

Starting material of 450 to 550 ng total RNA yielded TCR beta cDNA via a constant-region primer. Construction of TCR beta libraries relied on three successive nested multiplex PCR rounds employing slightly modified ARM-PCR. The two initial PCR rounds, about 9 cycles each, used TRBV1-TRBV30 forward and C-beta reverse primers. Each CDR3 protein is one row after TCRdb ran MiXCR on the multiplex PCR reads. The data contain about 210,000 distinct CDR3 sequences, 65% of them singletons. The CDR3 consists of 15 residues. The V gene lost 4 bases and the J gene lost 0 bases, with 10 bases spanning the gap. Germline V gene data show CDR1 as SGHRS and CDR2 as YFSETQ. Researchers drew blood RNA from unsorted whole blood and extracted germline DNA as well.

Material: peripheral blood. The TCR comes from a woman in her fifties or sixties with primary liver carcinoma and hepatitis B virus infection. V is TRBV5-1 and J is TRBJ2-2; maybe TRBD1 (6 bases). This chain's CDR3 is CASSPGHSNTGELFF. The CDR3 region has the DNA TGCGCCAGCAGCCCGGGACATTCGAACACCGGGGAGCTGTTTTTT.